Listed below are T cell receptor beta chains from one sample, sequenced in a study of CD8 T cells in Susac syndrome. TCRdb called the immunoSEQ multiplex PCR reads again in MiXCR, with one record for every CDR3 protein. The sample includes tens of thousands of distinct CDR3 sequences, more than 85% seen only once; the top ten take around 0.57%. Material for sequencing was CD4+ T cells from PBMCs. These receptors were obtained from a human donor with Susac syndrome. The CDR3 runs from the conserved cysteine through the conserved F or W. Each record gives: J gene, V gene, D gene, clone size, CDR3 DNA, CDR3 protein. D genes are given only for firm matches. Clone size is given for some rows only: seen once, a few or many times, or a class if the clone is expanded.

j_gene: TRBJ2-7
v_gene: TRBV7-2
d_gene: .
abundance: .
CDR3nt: TGTGCCAGCAGCTTAGGCGGAGGTGCGGGTTTTTACGAGCAGTACTTC
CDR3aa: CASSLGGGAGFYEQYF

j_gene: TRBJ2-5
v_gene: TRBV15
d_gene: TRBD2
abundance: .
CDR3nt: TGTGCCACCAGTTTAGCGGGAGGGACGTATGAGACCCAGTACTTC
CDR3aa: CATSLAGGTYETQYF

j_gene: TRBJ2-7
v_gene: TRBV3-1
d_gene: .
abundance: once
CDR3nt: TGTGCCAGCAGCCACCTGACCGGGGGACAGCGAACCTACGAGCAGTACTTC
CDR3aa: CASSHLTGGQRTYEQYF

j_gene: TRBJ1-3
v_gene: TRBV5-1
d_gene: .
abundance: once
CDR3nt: TGCGCCAGCAGCTCCGGGGGAGGAGACACCATATATTTT
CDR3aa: CASSSGGGDTIYF

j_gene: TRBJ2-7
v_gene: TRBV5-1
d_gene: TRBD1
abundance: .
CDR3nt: TGCGCCAGCAGCCTTCAACCGGGACAGGGAGTCTACGAGCAGTACTTC
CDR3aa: CASSLQPGQGVYEQYF

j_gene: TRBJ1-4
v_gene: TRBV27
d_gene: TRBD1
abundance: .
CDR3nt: TGTGCCAGCAGTTCATTGACAGGGGCTAATGAAAAACTGTTTTTT
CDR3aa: CASSSLTGANEKLFF

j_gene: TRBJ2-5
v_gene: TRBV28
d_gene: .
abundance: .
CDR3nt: TGTGCCAGCAGGGGATCCGGGGGGACCCAGTACTTC
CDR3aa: CASRGSGGTQYF

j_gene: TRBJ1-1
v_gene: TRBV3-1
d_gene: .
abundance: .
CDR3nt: TGTGCCAGCAGCCAAATGGGCAGATTGAACACTGAAGCTTTCTTT
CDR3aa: CASSQMGRLNTEAFF

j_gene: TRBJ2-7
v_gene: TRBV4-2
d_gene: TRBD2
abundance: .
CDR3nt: TGTGCCAGCAGCCAAGGGGACTACTCCTACGAGCAGTACTTC
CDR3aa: CASSQGDYSYEQYF

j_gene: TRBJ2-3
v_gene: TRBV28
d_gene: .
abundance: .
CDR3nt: TGTGCCAGCACCTTCACTAGCAAAGGGGTCAATACGCAGTATTTT
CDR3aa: CASTFTSKGVNTQYF

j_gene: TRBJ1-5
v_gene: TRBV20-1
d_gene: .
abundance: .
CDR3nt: TGCAGTGCTCCCGGTTGGCAGGGAGGTTCCAATCAGCCCCAGCATTTT
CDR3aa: CSAPGWQGGSNQPQHF

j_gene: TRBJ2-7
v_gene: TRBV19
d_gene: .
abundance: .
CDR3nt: TGTGCCAGTAGTACGCGGGACAGTCTCTACGAGCAGTACTTC
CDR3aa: CASSTRDSLYEQYF

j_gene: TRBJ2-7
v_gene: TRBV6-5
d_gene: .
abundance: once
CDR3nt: TGTGCCAGCAGTTACTCGAAGGCCTCTCTTATGGAACTCTCCTACGAGCAGTACTTC
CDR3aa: CASSYSKASLMELSYEQYF

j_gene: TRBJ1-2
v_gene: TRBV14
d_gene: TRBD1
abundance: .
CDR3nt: TGTGCCAGCACTCAGACAGGGGGCTCGAGTGGCTACACCTTC
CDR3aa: CASTQTGGSSGYTF